This T cell receptor beta chain is from a study of tumor-infiltrating lymphocytes in primary liver carcinoma. The germline gives CDR1 SGHKS, CDR2 YYEKEE (reference sequence). The CDR3 extends over 15 amino acids. The authors made TCR beta cDNA from 400 to 550 ng total RNA with a constant-region primer. Three nested multiplex PCR rounds, a slightly modified ARM-PCR method, built the TCR beta libraries. The two initial PCR rounds, nine to eleven cycles each, used TRBV1-TRBV30 forward and C-beta reverse primers. TCRdb used MiXCR to reprocess the multiplex PCR reads, holding one entry per CDR3 protein. The sample lists 20,000 to 25,000 distinct CDR3 sequences; roughly 70% were seen once. From unsorted bulk tissue weighing roughly 17-32 mg, DNA and RNA were co-extracted. Donors underwent surgery for histopathologically diagnosed primary liver carcinoma. In the case of this clonotype: Its antigen is not identified. Relative to the germline gene, one junction end is altered; a read error may explain this.

Study-level findings and limits: Merely about 7-24% of top clones occurred in all five tumor regions. A significantly higher top-250-clone fraction was recorded for tumors than for blood (p = 0.039).

This TCR was recovered from a man aged 40-55 years with primary liver carcinoma and hepatitis B virus infection. The sample taken for sequencing was liver tumor tissue from sampling region 1. Indicated subset: tumor region T1, superior pole. The genes are TRBV5-5 and TRBJ2-1, with D tentatively TRBD1 (5 bases). The CDR3 here is CGSSPGHGSYKEQSF. DNA of the CDR3: TGTGGCAGCAGCCCTGGACATGGTTCCTACAAAGAGCAGTCCTTC.